This T cell receptor (beta chain) was observed in a study of early T cells in non-severe SARS-CoV-2 infection. Across the study: Sequencing used unsorted whole-blood bulk RNA, so chains lack pairing. Study-level findings and limits: A preference for anti-spike CD8 responses marked VDJdb matching, which missed private and CD4 specificities.

This clonotype was seen more than once but under ten times. Its target is not known. The CDR3 spans 13 residues. The germline gives CDR1 LGHNA, CDR2 YNFKEQ. V dropped 1 base and J dropped 4 bases, with 5 bases sitting between them. Unique molecular identifiers tagged individual cDNA molecules. TCRdb ran MiXCR on the 5' RACE reads and lists one entry per CDR3 protein. The sample has 70,000 to 75,000 distinct CDR3 sequences, roughly an eighth seen once. This clonotype was sampled from an adult who was a healthcare worker with PCR-confirmed SARS-CoV-2 infection or an uninfected control (not recorded which). Sequenced input: whole blood. The chain uses TRBV4-2 and TRBJ1-5; TRBD1 is a possible D gene (5 bases). CDR3 in amino acids: CASSQAGNQPQHF. The CDR3 DNA sequence: TGTGCCAGCAGCCAAGCAGGGAATCAGCCCCAGCATTTT.